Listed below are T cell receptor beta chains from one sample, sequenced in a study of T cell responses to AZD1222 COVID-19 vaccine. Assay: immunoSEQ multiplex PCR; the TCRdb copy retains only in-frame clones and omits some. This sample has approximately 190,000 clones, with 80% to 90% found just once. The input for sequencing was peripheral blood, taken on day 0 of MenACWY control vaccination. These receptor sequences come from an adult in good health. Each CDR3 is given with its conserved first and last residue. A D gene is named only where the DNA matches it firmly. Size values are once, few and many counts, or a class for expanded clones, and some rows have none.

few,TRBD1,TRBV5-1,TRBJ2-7,CASSFGTGYEQYF,TGCGCCAGCAGCTTTGGGACAGGGTACGAGCAGTACTTC
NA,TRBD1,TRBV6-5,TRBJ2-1,CASSLRQGRPNEQFF,TGTGCCAGCAGTCTGCGACAGGGGAGGCCCAATGAGCAGTTCTTC
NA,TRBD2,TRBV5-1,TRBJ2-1,CASREIAGGHYEQFF,TGCGCCAGCCGGGAAATAGCGGGGGGCCACTATGAGCAGTTCTTC
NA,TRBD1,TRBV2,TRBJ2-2,CASSASDRAVGELFF,TGTGCCAGCAGCGCCTCTGACAGGGCTGTTGGGGAGCTGTTTTTT
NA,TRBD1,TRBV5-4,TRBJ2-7,CASSLGPGQGPAYEQYF,TGTGCCAGCAGCTTGGGCCCTGGACAGGGGCCTGCCTACGAGCAGTACTTC
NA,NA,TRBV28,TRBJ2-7,CASKQSPSYEQYF,TGTGCCAGCAAACAGTCTCCCTCCTACGAGCAGTACTTC
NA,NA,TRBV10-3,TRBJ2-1,CAISESGLNEQFF,TGTGCCATCAGTGAGTCGGGACTCAATGAGCAGTTCTTC
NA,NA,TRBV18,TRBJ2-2,CASSPPMQGNTGELFF,TGTGCCAGCTCACCACCGATGCAGGGTAACACCGGGGAGCTGTTTTTT
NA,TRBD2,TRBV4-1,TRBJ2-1,CASSQVPTSGYNEQFF,TGCGCCAGCAGCCAAGTCCCGACTAGCGGTTACAATGAGCAGTTCTTC
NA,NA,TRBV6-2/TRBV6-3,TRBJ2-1,CASSYLDEQFF,TGTGCCAGCAGTTACTTGGATGAGCAGTTCTTC
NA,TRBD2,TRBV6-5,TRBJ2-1,CASWTSGRNEQFF,TGTGCCAGCTGGACTAGCGGGAGGAATGAGCAGTTCTTC
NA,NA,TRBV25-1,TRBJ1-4,CASSAQGLGNEKLFF,TGTGCCAGCAGTGCCCAGGGTTTGGGAAATGAAAAACTGTTTTTT
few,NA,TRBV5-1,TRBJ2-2,CASSRGGGYAGELFF,TGCGCCAGCAGCCGAGGAGGGGGTTACGCCGGGGAGCTGTTTTTT
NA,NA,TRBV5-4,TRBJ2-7,CASSPEVSSYEQYF,TGTGCCAGCAGCCCGGAGGTGAGCTCCTACGAGCAGTACTTC
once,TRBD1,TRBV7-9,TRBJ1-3,CATGQGISGNTIYF,TGTGCCACGGGACAGGGGATCTCTGGAAACACCATATATTTT
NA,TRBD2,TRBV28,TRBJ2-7,CASSLPLAGFSYEQYF,TGTGCCAGCAGTTTACCCCTAGCGGGATTCTCCTACGAGCAGTACTTC
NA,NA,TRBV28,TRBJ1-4,CASSSPRGGGYEKLFF,TGTGCCAGCAGCTCACCTCGAGGGGGGGGATATGAAAAACTGTTTTTT
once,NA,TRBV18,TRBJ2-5,CASSPGLADGETQYF,TGTGCCAGCTCACCGGGATTGGCAGACGGAGAGACCCAGTACTTC
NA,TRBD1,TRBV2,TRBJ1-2,CASSEVGRGYTF,TGTGCCAGCAGTGAAGTGGGCAGGGGGTACACCTTC
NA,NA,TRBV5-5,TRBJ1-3,CASSFLAGRGSGNTIYF,TGTGCCAGCAGCTTTCTAGCAGGGAGGGGAAGTGGAAACACCATATATTTT
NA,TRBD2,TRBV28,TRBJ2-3,CALGEREDGTDTQYF,TGTGCCCTGGGGGAGCGGGAGGATGGCACAGATACGCAGTATTTT
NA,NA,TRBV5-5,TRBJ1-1,CASSLGGRMNTEAFF,TGTGCCAGCAGCTTGGGGGGACGGATGAACACTGAAGCTTTCTTT
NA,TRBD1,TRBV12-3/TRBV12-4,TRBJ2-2,CASPGQGDGELFF,TGTGCCAGCCCGGGACAGGGTGACGGGGAGCTGTTTTTT
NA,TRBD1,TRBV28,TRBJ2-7,CASSLTGGAYEQYF,TGTGCCAGCAGTTTAACAGGGGGAGCCTACGAGCAGTACTTC
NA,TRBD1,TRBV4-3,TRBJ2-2,CASSQLQGDGELFF,TGCGCCAGCAGCCAACTCCAGGGGGACGGGGAGCTGTTTTTT
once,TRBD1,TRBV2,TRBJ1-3,CASSPRGRPGNTIYF,TGTGCCAGCAGCCCCAGGGGGCGGCCTGGAAACACCATATATTTT
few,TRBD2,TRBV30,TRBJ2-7,CAWSRTSGTYEQYF,TGTGCCTGGAGTCGGACTAGCGGGACTTACGAGCAGTACTTC
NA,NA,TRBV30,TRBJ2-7,CAWSQGYEQYF,TGTGCCTGGAGTCAGGGTTACGAGCAGTACTTC
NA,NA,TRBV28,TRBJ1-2,CASQGSDNYGYTF,TGTGCCAGCCAAGGGTCCGATAACTATGGCTACACCTTC
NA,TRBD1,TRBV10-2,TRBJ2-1,CASRAAGGDEQFF,TGCGCCAGCAGGGCGGCAGGGGGTGATGAGCAGTTCTTC
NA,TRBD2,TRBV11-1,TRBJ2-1,CASSFRLAGGDNEQFF,TGTGCCAGCAGCTTCAGACTAGCGGGAGGTGACAATGAGCAGTTCTTC
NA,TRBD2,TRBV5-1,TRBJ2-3,CASSTTSGSTDTQYF,TGCGCCAGCAGCACGACTAGCGGGAGCACAGATACGCAGTATTTT
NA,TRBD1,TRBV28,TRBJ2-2,CASSPGHAGGTGELFF,TGTGCCAGCAGTCCAGGACATGCAGGGGGAACCGGGGAGCTGTTTTTT
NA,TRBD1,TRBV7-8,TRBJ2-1,CASSLQGVPYNEQFF,TGTGCCAGCAGCTTACAGGGGGTCCCCTACAATGAGCAGTTCTTC
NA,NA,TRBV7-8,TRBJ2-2,CASSLVRRDTGELFF,TGTGCCAGCAGCTTAGTTCGCCGGGACACCGGGGAGCTGTTTTTT
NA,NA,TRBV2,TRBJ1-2,CASSEDGNYGYTF,TGTGCCAGCAGTGAGGACGGTAACTATGGCTACACCTTC
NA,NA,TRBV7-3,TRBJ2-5,CASSLGGPAETQYF,TGTGCCAGCAGCTTAGGGGGTCCGGCAGAGACCCAGTACTTC
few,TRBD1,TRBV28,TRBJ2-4,CASSLLQGNIQYF,TGTGCCAGCAGTTTATTACAGGGGAACATTCAGTACTTC
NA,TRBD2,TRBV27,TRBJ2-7,CASMLTSGTSEQYF,TGTGCCAGCATGCTTACTAGCGGGACGTCCGAGCAGTACTTC
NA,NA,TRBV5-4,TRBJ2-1,CASSFQGARYNEQFF,TGTGCCAGCAGCTTCCAAGGGGCGCGGTACAATGAGCAGTTCTTC
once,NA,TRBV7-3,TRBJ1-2,CASSLDGKDGYTF,TGTGCCAGCAGCTTAGATGGAAAGGATGGCTACACCTTC
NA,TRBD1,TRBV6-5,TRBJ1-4,CASSRDREKLFF,TGTGCCAGCAGTCGGGACAGGGAAAAACTGTTTTTT
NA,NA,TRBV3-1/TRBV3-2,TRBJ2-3,CASSPPQGLAGSDTQYF,TGTGCCAGCAGCCCTCCTCAAGGTCTGGCCGGCTCAGATACGCAGTATTTT
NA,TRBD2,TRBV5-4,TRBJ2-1,CASSSGLAENNEQFF,TGTGCCAGCAGCAGTGGACTAGCGGAAAACAATGAGCAGTTCTTC
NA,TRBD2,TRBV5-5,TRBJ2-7,CASSRTGGGTYEQYF,TGTGCCAGCAGCCGTACGGGGGGAGGCACCTACGAGCAGTACTTC
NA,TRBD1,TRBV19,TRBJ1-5,CASVGGQGDSNQPQHF,TGTGCCAGCGTCGGGGGACAGGGTGATAGCAATCAGCCCCAGCATTTT
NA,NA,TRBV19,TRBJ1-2,CASSIPLSANYGYTF,TGTGCCAGTAGTATCCCCCTCTCAGCTAACTATGGCTACACCTTC
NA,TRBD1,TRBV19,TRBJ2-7,CASSPDGTGAYEQYF,TGTGCCAGTAGTCCGGACGGGACAGGGGCCTACGAGCAGTACTTC
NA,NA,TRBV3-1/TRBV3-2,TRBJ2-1,CASSQDSGVLQGPFYNEQFF,TGTGCCAGCAGCCAAGACTCGGGGGTTTTACAGGGACCTTTCTACAATGAGCAGTTCTTC
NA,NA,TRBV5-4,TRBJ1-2,CASSFPGDYGYTF,TGTGCCAGCAGCTTCCCCGGGGACTATGGCTACACCTTC